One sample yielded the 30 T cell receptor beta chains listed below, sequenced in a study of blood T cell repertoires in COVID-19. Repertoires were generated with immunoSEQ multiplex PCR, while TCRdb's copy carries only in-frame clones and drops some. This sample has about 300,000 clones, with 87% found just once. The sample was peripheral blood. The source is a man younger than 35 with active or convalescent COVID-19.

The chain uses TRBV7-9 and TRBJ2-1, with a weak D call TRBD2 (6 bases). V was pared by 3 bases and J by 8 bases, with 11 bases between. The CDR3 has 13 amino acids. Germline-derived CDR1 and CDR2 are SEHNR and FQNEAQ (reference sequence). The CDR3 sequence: CASSFRESHEQFF. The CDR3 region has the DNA TGTGCCAGCAGCTTCCGGGAGTCCCATGAGCAGTTCTTC.

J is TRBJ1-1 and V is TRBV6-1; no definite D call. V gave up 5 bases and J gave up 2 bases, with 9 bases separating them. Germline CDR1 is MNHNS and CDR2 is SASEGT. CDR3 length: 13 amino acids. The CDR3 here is CASSMAGNTEAFF. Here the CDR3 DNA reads TGTGCCAGCAGTATGGCAGGAAACACTGAAGCTTTCTTT.

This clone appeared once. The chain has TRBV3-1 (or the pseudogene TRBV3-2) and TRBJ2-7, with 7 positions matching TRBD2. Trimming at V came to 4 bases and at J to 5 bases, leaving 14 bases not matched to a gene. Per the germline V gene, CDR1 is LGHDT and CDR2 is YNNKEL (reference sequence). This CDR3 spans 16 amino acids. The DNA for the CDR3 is TGTGCCAGCAGCCCGGGGACTATTGGGTTATCCCACGAGCAGTACTTC. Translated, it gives CASSPGTIGLSHEQYF.

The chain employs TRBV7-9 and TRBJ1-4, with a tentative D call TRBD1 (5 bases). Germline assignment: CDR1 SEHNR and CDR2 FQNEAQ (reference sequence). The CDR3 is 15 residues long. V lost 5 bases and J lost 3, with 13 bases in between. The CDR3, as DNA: TGTGCCAGCAGCCTCGCGACAGACCCTAATGAAAAACTGTTTTTT. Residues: CASSLATDPNEKLFF. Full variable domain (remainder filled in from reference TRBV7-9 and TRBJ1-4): DTGVSQNPRHKITKRGQNVTFRCDPISEHNRLYWYRQTLGQGPEFLTYFQNEAQLEKSRLLSDRFSAERPKGSFSTLEIQRTEQGDSAMYLCASSLATDPNEKLFFGSGTQLSVL.

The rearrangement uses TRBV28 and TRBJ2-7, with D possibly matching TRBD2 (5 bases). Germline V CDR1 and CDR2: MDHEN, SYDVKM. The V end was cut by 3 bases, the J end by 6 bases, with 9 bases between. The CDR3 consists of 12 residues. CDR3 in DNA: TGTGCCAGCAGTTTCGGGGAGACCGAGCAGTACTTC. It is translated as CASSFGETEQYF.

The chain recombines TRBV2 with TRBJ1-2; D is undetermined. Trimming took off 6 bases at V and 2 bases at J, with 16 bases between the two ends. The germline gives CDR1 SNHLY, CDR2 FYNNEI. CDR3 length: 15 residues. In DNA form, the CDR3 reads TGTGCCAGCAGAAAAACCTTCCAGTGGAACTATGGCTACACCTTC. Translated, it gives CASRKTFQWNYGYTF.

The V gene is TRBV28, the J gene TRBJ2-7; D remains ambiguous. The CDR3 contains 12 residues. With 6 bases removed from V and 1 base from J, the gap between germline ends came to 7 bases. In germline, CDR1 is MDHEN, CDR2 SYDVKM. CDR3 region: CASSHGSYEQYF. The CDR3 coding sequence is TGTGCCAGCAGCCACGGGTCCTACGAGCAGTACTTC.

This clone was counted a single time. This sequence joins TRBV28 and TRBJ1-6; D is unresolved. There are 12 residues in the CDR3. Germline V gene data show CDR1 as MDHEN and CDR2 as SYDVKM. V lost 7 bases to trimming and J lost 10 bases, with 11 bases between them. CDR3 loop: CASTTHPSPLHF. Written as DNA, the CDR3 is TGTGCCAGCACCACTCACCCCTCACCCCTCCACTTT.

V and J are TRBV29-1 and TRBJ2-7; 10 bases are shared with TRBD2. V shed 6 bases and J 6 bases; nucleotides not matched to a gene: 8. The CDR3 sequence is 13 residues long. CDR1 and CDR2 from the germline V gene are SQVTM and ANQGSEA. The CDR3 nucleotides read TGCAGCGTGACGGGGACTAGCGCTGGCGAGCAGTACTTC. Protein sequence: CSVTGTSAGEQYF.

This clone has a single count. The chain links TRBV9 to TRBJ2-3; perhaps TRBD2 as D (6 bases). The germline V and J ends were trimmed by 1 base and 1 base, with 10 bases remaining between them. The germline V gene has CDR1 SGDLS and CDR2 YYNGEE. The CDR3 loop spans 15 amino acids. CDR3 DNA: TGTGCCAGCAGCGTACTTGCGGGACGCACAGATACGCAGTATTTT. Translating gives CASSVLAGRTDTQYF.

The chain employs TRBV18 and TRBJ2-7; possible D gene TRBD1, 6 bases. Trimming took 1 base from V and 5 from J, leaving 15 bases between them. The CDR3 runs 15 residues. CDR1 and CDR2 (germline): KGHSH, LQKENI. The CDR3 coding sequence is TGTGCCAGCTCACCACGGGTTGGGGGCATAGACGAGCAGTACTTC. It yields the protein CASSPRVGGIDEQYF.

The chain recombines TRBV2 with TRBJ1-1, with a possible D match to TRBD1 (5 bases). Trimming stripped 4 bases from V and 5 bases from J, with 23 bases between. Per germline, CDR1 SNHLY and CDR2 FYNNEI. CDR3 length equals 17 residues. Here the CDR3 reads CASSGSRPGGVGTEAFF. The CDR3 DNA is TGTGCCAGCAGTGGCTCCCGCCCCGGGGGAGTTGGGACTGAAGCTTTCTTT.

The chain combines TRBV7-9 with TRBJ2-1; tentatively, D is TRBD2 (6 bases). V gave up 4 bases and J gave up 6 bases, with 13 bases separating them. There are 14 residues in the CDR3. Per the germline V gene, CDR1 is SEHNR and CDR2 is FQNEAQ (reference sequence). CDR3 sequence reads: CASSWSGAINEQFF. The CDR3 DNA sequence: TGTGCCAGCAGCTGGTCGGGAGCGATCAATGAGCAGTTCTTC.

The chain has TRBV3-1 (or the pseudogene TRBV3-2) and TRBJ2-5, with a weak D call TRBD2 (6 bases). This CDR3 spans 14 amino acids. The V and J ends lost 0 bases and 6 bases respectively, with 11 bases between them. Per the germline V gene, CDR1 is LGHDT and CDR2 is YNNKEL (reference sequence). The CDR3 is CASSQDQGLKTQYF. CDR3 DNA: TGTGCCAGCAGCCAAGATCAAGGACTAAAGACCCAGTACTTC.

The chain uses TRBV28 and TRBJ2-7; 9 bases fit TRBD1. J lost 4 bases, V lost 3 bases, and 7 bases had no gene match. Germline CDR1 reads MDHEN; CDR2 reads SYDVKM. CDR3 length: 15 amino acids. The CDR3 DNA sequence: TGTGCCAGCAGTTTCTCCGGGACAGGGAGATACGAGCAGTACTTC. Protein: CASSFSGTGRYEQYF.

This CDR3 reads CASSPRQDNYGYTF. As DNA, the CDR3 is TGTGCCAGCTCACCACGGCAAGATAACTATGGCTACACCTTC. V and J are TRBV18 and TRBJ1-2; no reliable D call. Looked up from germline, CDR1 is KGHSH and CDR2 is LQKENI. The CDR3 sequence is 14 residues long. V lost 1 base and J 1 base, leaving 7 bases between the germline ends. Supplemented by reference TRBV18 and TRBJ1-2, the full variable domain reads NAGVMQNPRHLVRRRGQEARLRCSPMKGHSHVYWYRQLPEEGLKFMVYLQKENIIDESGMPKERFSAEFPKEGPSILRIQQVVRGDSAAYFCASSPRQDNYGYTFGSGTRLTVV.

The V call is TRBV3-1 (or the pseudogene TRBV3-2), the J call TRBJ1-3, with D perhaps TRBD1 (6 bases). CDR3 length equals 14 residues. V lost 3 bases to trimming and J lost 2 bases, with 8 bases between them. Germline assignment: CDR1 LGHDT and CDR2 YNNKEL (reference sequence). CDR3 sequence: CASSHRTAGNTIYF. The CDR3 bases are TGTGCCAGCAGCCACCGGACAGCTGGAAACACCATATATTTT.

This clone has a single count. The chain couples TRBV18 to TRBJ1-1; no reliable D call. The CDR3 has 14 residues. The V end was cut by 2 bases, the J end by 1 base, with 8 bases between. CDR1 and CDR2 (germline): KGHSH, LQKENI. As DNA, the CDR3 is TGTGCCAGCTCACCAATAAACGGGAACACTGAAGCTTTCTTT. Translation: CASSPINGNTEAFF.

The CDR3 loop is CSVYKGTGPNEQYF. The CDR3 DNA is TGCAGCGTTTATAAGGGGACAGGGCCTAACGAGCAGTACTTC. The chain joins TRBV29-1 to TRBJ2-7; 9 nucleotides line up with TRBD1. CDR3 length: 14 amino acids. Germline V gene data show CDR1 as SQVTM and CDR2 as ANQGSEA. The trim removed 5 bases at V and 5 bases at J, leaving 10 bases unmatched.

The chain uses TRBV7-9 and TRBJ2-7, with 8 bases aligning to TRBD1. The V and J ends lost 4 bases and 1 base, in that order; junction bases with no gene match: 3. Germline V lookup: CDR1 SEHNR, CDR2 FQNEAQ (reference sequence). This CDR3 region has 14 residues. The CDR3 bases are TGTGCCAGCAGCTCGGACAGGGAGTCCTACGAGCAGTACTTC. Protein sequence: CASSSDRESYEQYF.

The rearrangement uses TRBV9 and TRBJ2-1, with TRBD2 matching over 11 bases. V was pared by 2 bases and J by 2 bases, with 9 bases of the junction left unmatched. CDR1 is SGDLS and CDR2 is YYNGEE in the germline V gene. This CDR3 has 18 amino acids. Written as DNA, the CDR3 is TGTGCCAGCAGCGTTGGGGCAACTAGCGGGAGTCCCTACAATGAGCAGTTCTTC. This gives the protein CASSVGATSGSPYNEQFF.

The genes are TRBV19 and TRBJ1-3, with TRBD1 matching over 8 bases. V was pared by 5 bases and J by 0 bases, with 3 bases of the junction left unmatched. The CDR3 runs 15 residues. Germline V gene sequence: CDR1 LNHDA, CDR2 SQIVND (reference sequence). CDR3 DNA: TGTGCCAGTAGTTGGGACAGGAGCTCTGGAAACACCATATATTTT. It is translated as CASSWDRSSGNTIYF.

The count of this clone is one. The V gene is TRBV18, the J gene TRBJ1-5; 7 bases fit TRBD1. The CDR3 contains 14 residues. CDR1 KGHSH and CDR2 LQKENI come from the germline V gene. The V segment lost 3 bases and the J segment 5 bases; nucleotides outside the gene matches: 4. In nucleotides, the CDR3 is TGTGCCAGCTCACCTGGACAGGCGTATCAGCCCCAGCATTTT. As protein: CASSPGQAYQPQHF. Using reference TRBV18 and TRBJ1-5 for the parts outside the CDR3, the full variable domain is NAGVMQNPRHLVRRRGQEARLRCSPMKGHSHVYWYRQLPEEGLKFMVYLQKENIIDESGMPKERFSAEFPKEGPSILRIQQVVRGDSAAYFCASSPGQAYQPQHFGDGTRLSIL.

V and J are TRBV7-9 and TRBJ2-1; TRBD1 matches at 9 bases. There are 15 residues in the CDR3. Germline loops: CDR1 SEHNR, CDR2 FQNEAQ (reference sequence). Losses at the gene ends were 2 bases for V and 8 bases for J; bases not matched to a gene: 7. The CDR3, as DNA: TGTGCCAGCAGCTTATTAGGGACAGGGTCGCATGAGCAGTTCTTC. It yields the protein CASSLLGTGSHEQFF.

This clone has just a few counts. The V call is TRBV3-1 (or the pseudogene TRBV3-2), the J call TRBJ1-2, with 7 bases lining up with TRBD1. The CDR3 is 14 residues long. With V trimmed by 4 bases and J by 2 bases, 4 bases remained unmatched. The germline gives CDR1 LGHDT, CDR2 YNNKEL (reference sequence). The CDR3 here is CASSRGQLNYGYTF. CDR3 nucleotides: TGTGCCAGCAGCCGGGGACAGCTCAACTATGGCTACACCTTC.

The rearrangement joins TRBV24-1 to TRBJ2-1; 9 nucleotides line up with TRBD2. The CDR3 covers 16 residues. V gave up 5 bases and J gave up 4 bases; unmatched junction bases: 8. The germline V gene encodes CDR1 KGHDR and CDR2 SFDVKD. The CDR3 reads CATSGMTSGKYNEQFF. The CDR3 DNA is TGTGCCACCAGTGGTATGACTAGCGGAAAATACAATGAGCAGTTCTTC.

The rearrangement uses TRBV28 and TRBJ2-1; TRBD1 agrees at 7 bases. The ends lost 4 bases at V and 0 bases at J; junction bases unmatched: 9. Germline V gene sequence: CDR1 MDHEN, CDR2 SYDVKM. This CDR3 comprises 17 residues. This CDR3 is CASSSLRQGTSYNEQFF. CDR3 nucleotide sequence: TGTGCCAGCAGTTCCCTTCGACAGGGAACCTCCTACAATGAGCAGTTCTTC.

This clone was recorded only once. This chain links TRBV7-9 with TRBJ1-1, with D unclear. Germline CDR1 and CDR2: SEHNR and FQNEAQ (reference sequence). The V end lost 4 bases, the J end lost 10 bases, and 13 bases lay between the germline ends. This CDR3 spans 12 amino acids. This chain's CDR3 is CASSSIGRGAFF. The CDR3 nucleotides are TGTGCCAGCAGCTCGATAGGAAGAGGAGCTTTCTTT.

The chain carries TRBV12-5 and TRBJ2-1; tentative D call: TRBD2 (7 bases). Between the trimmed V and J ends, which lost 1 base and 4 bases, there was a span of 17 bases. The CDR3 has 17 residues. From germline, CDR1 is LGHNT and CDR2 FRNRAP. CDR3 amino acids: CASGLDRGGGAYNEQFF. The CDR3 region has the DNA TGTGCTAGTGGTTTGGACCGTGGGGGGGGCGCTTACAATGAGCAGTTCTTC. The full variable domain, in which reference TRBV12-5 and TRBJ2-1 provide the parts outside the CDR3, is DARVTQTPRHKVTEMGQEVTMRCQPILGHNTVFWYRQTMMQGLELLAYFRNRAPLDDSGMPKDRFSAEMPDATLATLKIQPSEPRDSAVYFCASGLDRGGGAYNEQFFGPGTRLTVL.

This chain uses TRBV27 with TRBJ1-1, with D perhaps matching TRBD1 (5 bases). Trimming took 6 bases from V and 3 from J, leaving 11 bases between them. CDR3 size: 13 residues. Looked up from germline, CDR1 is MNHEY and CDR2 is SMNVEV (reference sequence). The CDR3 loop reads CASSRAGYTEAFF. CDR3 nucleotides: TGTGCCAGCAGCCGGGCAGGGTACACTGAAGCTTTCTTT.